This TCR beta chain appears in the sequencing data of a study of blood T cell repertoires in COVID-19. Looking at the study overall: From T cells, B-cell-depleted T cells, or PBMCs came the material, which was cDNA or gDNA.

Authors' processing steps: Reference gene primer amplification gave estimated nucleated cell counts. TCRdb's copy holds only in-frame clones and misses some; the assay was immunoSEQ multiplex PCR. That table furnishes V, J and clone size, whereas the DNA furnished D and trimming. The table includes about 12,000 clones, more than 65% detected once. Within the sample, this clone is medium-sized. Unmatched junction bases numbered 7, after V lost 3 bases and J lost 2 bases. The CDR3 is 16 residues long. The germline gives CDR1 KGHSH, CDR2 LQKENI. Sequencing input: peripheral blood. The clonotype was recovered from a man aged 60 to 75 with COVID-19, enrolled during active disease. V and J are TRBV18 and TRBJ1-1; TRBD1 matches at 9 bases. The CDR3: CASSPTGQGGNTEAFF. DNA of the CDR3: TGTGCCAGCTCACCCACGGGACAGGGTGGAAACACTGAAGCTTTCTTT.